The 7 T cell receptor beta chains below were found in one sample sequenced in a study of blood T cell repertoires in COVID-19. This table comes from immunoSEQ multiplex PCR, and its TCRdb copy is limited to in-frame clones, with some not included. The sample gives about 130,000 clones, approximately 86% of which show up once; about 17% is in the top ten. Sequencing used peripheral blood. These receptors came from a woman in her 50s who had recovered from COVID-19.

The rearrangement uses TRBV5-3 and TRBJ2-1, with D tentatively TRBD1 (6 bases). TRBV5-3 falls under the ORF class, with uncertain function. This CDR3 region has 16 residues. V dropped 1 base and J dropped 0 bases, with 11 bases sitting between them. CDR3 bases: TGTGCCAGAAGCTTGATTTCGGACAGCTCCTACAATGAGCAGTTCTTC. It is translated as CARSLISDSSYNEQFF.

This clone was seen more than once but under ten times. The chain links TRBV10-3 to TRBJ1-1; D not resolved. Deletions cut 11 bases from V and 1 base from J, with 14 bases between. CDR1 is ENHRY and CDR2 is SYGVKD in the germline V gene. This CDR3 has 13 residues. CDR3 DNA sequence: TGTGCCTCGAGCTCTACGTGGAACACTGAAGCTTTCTTT. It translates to CASSSTWNTEAFF.

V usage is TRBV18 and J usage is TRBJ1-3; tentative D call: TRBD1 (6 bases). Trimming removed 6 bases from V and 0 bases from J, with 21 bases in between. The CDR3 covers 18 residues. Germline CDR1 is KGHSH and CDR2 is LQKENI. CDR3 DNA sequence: TGTGCCAGCTCCCCAAGGGGGGGCAGTTCAATCTCTGGAAACACCATATATTTT. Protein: CASSPRGGSSISGNTIYF.

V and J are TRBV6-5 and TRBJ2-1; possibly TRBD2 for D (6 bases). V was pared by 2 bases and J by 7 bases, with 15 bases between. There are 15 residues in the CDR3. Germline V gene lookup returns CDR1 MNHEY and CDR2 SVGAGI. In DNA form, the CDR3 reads TGTGCCAGCAGTTACGGGGCGGGAAGGCGTAATGAGCAGTTCTTC. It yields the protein CASSYGAGRRNEQFF.

DNA for the CDR3: TGTGCCAGCAGGGGGGACAGCGGTTATCAGCCCCAGCATTTT. It encodes CASRGDSGYQPQHF. The chain joins TRBV2 to TRBJ1-5; 7 bases match TRBD1. This CDR3 region has 14 residues. Per germline, CDR1 SNHLY and CDR2 FYNNEI. The junction had 7 bases not matched to a gene; V was cut back by 6 bases and J by 5 bases.

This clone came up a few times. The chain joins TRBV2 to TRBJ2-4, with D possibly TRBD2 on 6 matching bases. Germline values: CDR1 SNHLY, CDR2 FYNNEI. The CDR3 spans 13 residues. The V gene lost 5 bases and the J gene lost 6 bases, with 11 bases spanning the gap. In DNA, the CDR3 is TGTGCCAGCAGTCGAGAGGGAGGAAACATTCAGTACTTC. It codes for CASSREGGNIQYF.

In nucleotides, the CDR3 is TGTGCCAGCAGCGTCGACAGGCACTATGGCTACACCTTC. Encoded protein: CASSVDRHYGYTF. This chain uses TRBV9 with TRBJ1-2, with D perhaps matching TRBD1 (6 bases). The CDR3 has 13 residues. Germline CDR1 SGDLS, CDR2 YYNGEE. The V end lost 2 bases, the J end lost 3 bases, and 8 bases lay between the germline ends.